These 20 T cell receptor beta chains came from one sample sequenced in a study of cytomegalovirus exposure and HLA in healthy donors. Use of 60 Vbeta and 13 Jbeta primers characterized the PCR. Libraries were prepared by immunoSEQ multiplex PCR; TCRdb keeps only in-frame clonotypes and omits some of them. Of 150,000 to 200,000 clones detected, 70% to 85% appear once; the ten largest clones hold around 1.6%. Source material: PBMCs. These receptors came from a woman in her thirties in good health and CMV-seronegative.

The rearrangement links TRBV11-2 to TRBJ1-4; 10 nucleotides line up with TRBD1. The V gene's germline CDR1 is SGHAT and CDR2 FQNNGV. This CDR3 is built from 16 residues. V lost 6 bases and J lost 0; bases outside the gene matches: 4. CDR3: CASRRQGAPTNEKLFF. CDR3 in DNA: TGTGCCAGCAGAAGACAGGGGGCACCAACTAATGAAAAACTGTTTTTT.

The chain combines TRBV7-9 with TRBJ2-5; the D is unclear. V was cut by 1 base and J by 13 bases, with 16 bases left in between. Germline CDR1 SEHNR, CDR2 FQNEAQ (reference sequence). This CDR3 is built from 13 residues. CDR3 residues: CASSLGGLSKSYF. The DNA of the CDR3 is TGTGCCAGCAGCTTAGGAGGCTTAAGCAAGTCGTACTTC. Looking up the rest from reference TRBV7-9 and TRBJ2-5 gives the full variable domain: DTGVSQNPRHKITKRGQNVTFRCDPISEHNRLYWYRQTLGQGPEFLTYFQNEAQLEKSRLLSDRFSAERPKGSFSTLEIQRTEQGDSAMYLCASSLGGLSKSYFGPGTRLLVL.

CDR3 coding DNA: TGTGCCAGCAGTGAGCGGACAGGGTGGATGCAGTTCTTC. This translates into CASSERTGWMQFF. This chain links TRBV2 with TRBJ2-1, with 8 bases lining up with TRBD1. The CDR3 covers 13 residues. V shed 3 bases and J 12 bases; nucleotides not matched to a gene: 7. In germline, CDR1 is SNHLY, CDR2 FYNNEI.

The chain combines TRBV18 with TRBJ2-7; 7 bases line up with TRBD1. Germline CDR1 reads KGHSH; CDR2 reads LQKENI. Losses at the gene ends were 4 bases for V and 3 bases for J; bases not matched to a gene: 6. The CDR3 covers 14 residues. The CDR3 reads CASSLRDSLYEQYF. In DNA form, the CDR3 reads TGTGCCAGCTCACTCCGGGACAGTCTCTACGAGCAGTACTTC.

The chain has TRBV28 and TRBJ2-1; TRBD2 matches at 7 bases. Germline trimming cut 5 bases from V and 3 bases from J; bases unmatched to any gene: 10. This CDR3 spans 16 amino acids. In germline, CDR1 is MDHEN, CDR2 SYDVKM. Here the CDR3 reads CASSRARLADYNEQFF. The CDR3 nucleotides are TGTGCCAGCAGTAGAGCGAGGCTAGCGGACTACAATGAGCAGTTCTTC.

The CDR3 sequence: CASSSIRGTYQFF. The CDR3 bases are TGCGCCAGCAGCTCTATTCGAGGGACTTACCAGTTCTTC. This chain links TRBV4-3 with TRBJ2-1, with D possibly TRBD2 on 6 matching bases. Germline V gives CDR1 LGHNA, CDR2 YSLEER. Trimming took off 5 bases at V and 13 bases at J, with 18 bases between the two ends. The CDR3 spans 13 residues.

V and J are TRBV18 and TRBJ2-7, with 8 bases lining up with TRBD1. The germline CDR1 and CDR2 sequences are KGHSH and LQKENI. This CDR3 region has 15 residues. The junction had 6 bases not matched to a gene; V was cut back by 2 bases and J by 3 bases. Here the CDR3 reads CASSPRTGRIYEQYF. The CDR3 DNA sequence: TGTGCCAGCTCACCAAGGACAGGGCGCATCTACGAGCAGTACTTC.

The chain is built from TRBV7-2 and TRBJ2-2, with D possibly TRBD1 on 6 matching bases. Germline CDR1 is SGHTA and CDR2 is FQGNSA. This CDR3 region has 16 residues. V was trimmed by 5 bases and J by 5 bases, leaving 18 bases between them. The CDR3 coding sequence is TGTGCCAGCAGCCCCAAGGGGGTTGTCTGGACCGGGGAGCTGTTTTTT. This encodes CASSPKGVVWTGELFF. Looking up the rest from reference TRBV7-2 and TRBJ2-2 gives the full variable domain: GAGVSQSPSNKVTEKGKDVELRCDPISGHTALYWYRQSLGQGLEFLIYFQGNSAPDKSGLPSDRFSAERTGGSVSTLTIQRTQQEDSAVYLCASSPKGVVWTGELFFGEGSRLTVL.

The rearrangement uses TRBV2 and TRBJ1-1, with D unclear. Germline CDR1 is SNHLY and CDR2 is FYNNEI. The CDR3 covers 12 residues. With 6 bases removed from V and 6 bases from J, the gap between germline ends came to 11 bases. This chain's CDR3 is CASSRISPEAFF. The CDR3 bases are TGTGCCAGCAGCAGGATATCGCCTGAAGCTTTCTTT.

Note on this clone: Germline and junction disagree at one end, which may indicate a read error. The chain combines TRBV15 with TRBJ1-1; maybe TRBD1 (5 bases). The CDR3 length is 17 residues. CDR1 LNHNV and CDR2 YYDKDF come from the germline V gene (reference sequence). CDR3 DNA: TGTGCCACCAGCAGAGTCCGGACACTGACTTCGAACACTGAAGCTCTCTTT. Its translation is CATSRVRTLTSNTEALF.

The chain has TRBV5-1 and TRBJ1-5, with 8 bases lining up with TRBD1. The V and J ends lost 0 bases and 1 base, in that order; junction bases with no gene match: 6. The CDR3 sequence is 17 residues long. Germline assignment: CDR1 SGHRS and CDR2 YFSETQ. The CDR3 coding sequence is TGCGCCAGCAGCTTGGATGGCAGGGGGCGAAGCAATCAGCCCCAGCATTTT. Residues: CASSLDGRGRSNQPQHF.

CDR3 DNA sequence: TGCGCCAGCAGCTTGGCAACGACTAGCGGGGGGAGCACAGATACGCAGTATTTT. It specifies CASSLATTSGGSTDTQYF. The genes are TRBV5-1 and TRBJ2-3; 13 bases map to TRBD2. CDR1 is SGHRS and CDR2 is YFSETQ in the germline V gene. CDR3 length: 18 residues. Trimming cost V 0 bases and J 0 bases; bases outside gene matches: 4.

The J gene is TRBJ2-2, the V gene TRBV25-1, with a weak D call TRBD2 (7 bases). This CDR3 region has 18 residues. In germline, CDR1 is MGHDK, CDR2 SYGVNS. Trimming shortened V by 1 base and J by 5 bases, and 20 bases separated the two germline ends. CDR3 sequence (DNA): TGTGCCAGCAGTGAATTTTGGCGGGGGCCGAAACAAACCGGGGAGCTGTTTTTT. It codes for CASSEFWRGPKQTGELFF.

This chain uses TRBV20-1 with TRBJ1-2; D is undetermined. CDR3 length: 11 residues. With 6 bases removed from V and 8 bases from J, the gap between germline ends came to 13 bases. The germline gives CDR1 DFQATT, CDR2 SNEGSKA (reference sequence). In DNA, the CDR3 is TGCAGTGCGTTAGAGGCGGGCGGCTACACCTTC. Translated, it gives CSALEAGGYTF.

The V and J genes are TRBV7-9 and TRBJ1-1; the match to TRBD1 covers 8 bases. Germline values: CDR1 SEHNR, CDR2 FQNEAQ (reference sequence). Losses at the gene ends were 4 bases for V and 1 base for J; bases not matched to a gene: 2. The CDR3 runs 14 residues. The CDR3 loop reads CASSSGQGNTEAFF. DNA of the CDR3: TGTGCCAGCAGCTCCGGACAGGGGAACACTGAAGCTTTCTTT.

The chain links TRBV14 to TRBJ2-3; perhaps TRBD2 as D (6 bases). This CDR3 has 16 amino acids. Germline values: CDR1 SGHDN, CDR2 FVKESK. V lost 0 bases, J lost 0 bases, and 10 bases lay in between. This CDR3 is CASSQERDPSTDTQYF. The CDR3, as DNA: TGTGCCAGCAGCCAAGAGCGGGACCCTAGCACAGATACGCAGTATTTT.

The J gene is TRBJ1-1, the V gene TRBV6-5; TRBD1 matches 7 bases. V dropped 4 bases and J dropped 3; count of bases not matched to a gene: 8. Per the germline V gene, CDR1 is MNHEY and CDR2 is SVGAGI. The CDR3 is 15 amino acids. The CDR3 coding sequence is TGTGCCAGCAGTTGGGACAGAAACTTAGACACTGAAGCTTTCTTT. It is translated as CASSWDRNLDTEAFF.

The genes are TRBV7-9 and TRBJ1-5; possible D gene TRBD1, 5 bases. The CDR3 length is 15 residues. The germline V and J ends were trimmed by 0 bases and 4 bases, with 10 bases remaining between them. Germline values: CDR1 SEHNR, CDR2 FQNEAQ (reference sequence). The CDR3 sequence is CASSLASSGNQPQHF. The CDR3 bases are TGTGCCAGCAGCTTAGCGTCGTCAGGGAATCAGCCCCAGCATTTT.

V and J are TRBV28 and TRBJ2-1; 8 bases map to TRBD2. CDR3 length: 16 residues. Germline V gene lookup returns CDR1 MDHEN and CDR2 SYDVKM. The V and J ends lost 2 bases and 1 base, in that order; junction bases with no gene match: 4. The CDR3 DNA follows: TGTGCCAGCAGTTTAGCGGGGGGAGGTTCCTACAATGAGCAGTTCTTC. As protein: CASSLAGGGSYNEQFF.

V is TRBV5-4 and J is TRBJ2-6; D call uncertain. Germline values: CDR1 SGHNT, CDR2 YYREEE (reference sequence). The germline V and J ends were trimmed by 5 bases and 3 bases, with 6 bases remaining between them. The CDR3 extends over 13 amino acids. The CDR3 DNA reads TGTGCCAGCAGTCCGGGTGGGGCCAACGTCCTGACTTTC. Amino acid sequence: CASSPGGANVLTF.